This note documents a single T cell receptor (beta chain) sequence. The sort gate was single viable CD3+CD4+CD8-CD45RO+ cells for memory CD4+ T cells. This entry comes from a study of memory CD4+ T cells and cytomegalovirus serostatus. Across the study: This sample comes from healthy Belgian adults, roughly 9 CMV seropositive, 20 to 25 seronegative.

The repertoire was sequenced with immunoSEQ multiplex PCR; TCRdb's copy has only in-frame clones and lacks some. The data contain roughly 50,000 clones, roughly 78% of them singletons. Per the germline V gene, CDR1 is SGHVS and CDR2 is FNYEAQ. CDR3 size: 14 residues. With 1 base removed from V and 3 bases from J, the gap between germline ends came to 6 bases. Source material: memory CD4+ T cells from blood. The sequence derives from an adult in good health and CMV-seronegative. The chain couples TRBV7-6 to TRBJ2-2; unclear D gene. CDR3 residues: CASSLVGYTGELFF. The CDR3 coding sequence is TGTGCCAGCAGCTTAGTTGGCTACACCGGGGAGCTGTTTTTT.